Detailed here is one TCR beta chain. Its cognate antigen is unknown. This entry belongs to a study of a mutant IDH1 vaccine in newly diagnosed glioma. Time point given: week 47, end of study. The content of each vaccine dose was 300 ug of mutant IDH1 20-mer peptide, and topical imiquimod accompanied it. This CDR3 is built from 11 residues. Trimming pared 6 bases from V and 3 bases from J, leaving 6 bases between. Germline V gene sequence: CDR1 SNHLY, CDR2 FYNNEI. The protocol was immunoSEQ multiplex PCR, while the TCRdb copy is restricted to in-frame clones and leaves out a portion. Of tens of thousands of clones listed, around 86% are singletons.

Specimen: PBMCs, collected from a glioma patient whose treatment included an IDH1 peptide vaccine. V usage is TRBV2 and J usage is TRBJ2-7; no clear D gene. This clonotype originated in a woman in her forties or fifties with glioma. The CDR3 sequence: CASSSNYEQYF. CDR3 nucleotide sequence: TGTGCCAGCAGCTCAAACTACGAGCAGTACTTC.